Listed here are 8 T cell receptor beta chains from one sample, sequenced in a study of cytomegalovirus exposure and HLA in healthy donors. Primers included in the PCR were 60 Vbeta and 13 Jbeta primers. Profiled with immunoSEQ multiplex PCR; TCRdb holds only in-frame clones, not every one. The sample table sets out about 120,000 clones. The sample was PBMCs. The receptors were sampled from a man between 18 and 29 years old in good health and CMV-seronegative.

The chain recombines TRBV18 with TRBJ2-7, with D possibly TRBD1 on 6 matching bases. CDR3 size: 14 residues. V lost 2 bases and J lost 2, with 10 bases in between. CDR1 and CDR2 from the germline V gene are KGHSH and LQKENI. This chain's CDR3 is CASSPDRRPYEQYF. CDR3 nucleotide sequence: TGTGCCAGCTCACCAGACAGGCGACCCTACGAGCAGTACTTC. The variable domain in full, completed from reference TRBV18 and TRBJ2-7, reads NAGVMQNPRHLVRRRGQEARLRCSPMKGHSHVYWYRQLPEEGLKFMVYLQKENIIDESGMPKERFSAEFPKEGPSILRIQQVVRGDSAAYFCASSPDRRPYEQYFGPGTRLTVT.

The chain carries TRBV28 and TRBJ2-5, with TRBD2 as a possible D gene (7 bases). V was clipped by 7 bases and J by 5 bases, with 17 bases between them. Germline CDR1 reads MDHEN; CDR2 reads SYDVKM. This CDR3 spans 14 amino acids. The CDR3: CASTPAGAYETQYF. In DNA form, the CDR3 reads TGTGCCAGCACCCCGGCGGGGGCCTACGAGACCCAGTACTTC.

This CDR3 is CASSLLTTGNGYTF. DNA for the CDR3: TGTGCCAGCAGCTTATTGACGACAGGGAATGGCTACACCTTC. V and J are TRBV7-2 and TRBJ1-2; TRBD1 aligns across 7 bases. Unmatched junction bases numbered 6, after V lost 2 bases and J lost 6 bases. The CDR3 is 14 residues long. Germline lookup yields CDR1 SGHTA and CDR2 FQGNSA.

This chain uses TRBV5-1 with TRBJ2-3, with TRBD2 matching over 11 bases. J was trimmed by 4 bases and V by 0 bases; bases with no gene match: 4. Germline V lookup: CDR1 SGHRS, CDR2 YFSETQ. The CDR3 loop spans 16 amino acids. CDR3 in DNA: TGCGCCAGCAGCTTGGAAGGTAGCGGGGGGGCAGATACGCAGTATTTT. It specifies CASSLEGSGGADTQYF.

The V gene is TRBV28, the J gene TRBJ2-5, with D perhaps matching TRBD1 (6 bases). The CDR3 is 17 residues long. Germline values: CDR1 MDHEN, CDR2 SYDVKM. Trimming left V 5 bases short and J 0 bases short, with 19 bases between. CDR3 in DNA: TGTGCCAGCAGTCCCACGTACCGGGACACCAACCAAGAGACCCAGTACTTC. The encoded protein is CASSPTYRDTNQETQYF.

Details on this clone: The junction departs from the called germline gene at one end, perhaps through a read error. The rearrangement joins TRBV11-3 to TRBJ2-5; 9 bases are a match to TRBD1. The germline gives CDR1 SGHNT, CDR2 YENEEA. This CDR3 comprises 15 residues. The CDR3 region has the DNA TGTGCCAGCAGCCTAGAGGGGACAGGGAAAGGGACCCAGTACTTC. Its protein is CASSLEGTGKGTQYF.

The genes are TRBV7-2 and TRBJ2-5; a weak D match, TRBD1 (5 bases). Trimming left V 7 bases short and J 2 bases short, with 11 bases between. Per the germline V gene, CDR1 is SGHTA and CDR2 is FQGNSA. CDR3 length equals 13 residues. CDR3 DNA sequence: TGTGCCAGCAACAGGAGAAATCAAGAGACCCAGTACTTC. Amino acids: CASNRRNQETQYF.

The chain joins TRBV5-6 to TRBJ1-3; no reliable D call. The V and J ends lost 4 bases and 3 bases respectively, with 8 bases between them. Germline V gene data show CDR1 as SGHDT and CDR2 as YYEEEE. This CDR3 spans 13 amino acids. CDR3 in amino acids: CASSTTFGNTIYF. The CDR3 region has the DNA TGTGCCAGCAGCACGACATTTGGAAACACCATATATTTT.